This passage covers 32 T cell receptor beta chains from one sample sequenced in a study of CD8 T cells in Susac syndrome. An input of about 0.5 to 1 ug of RNA was subjected to reverse transcription using random hexamers. Each CDR3 protein is one row after TCRdb ran MiXCR on the immunoSEQ multiplex PCR reads. The sample has 120,000 or so distinct CDR3 sequences, 85% to 95% seen once. Source material: CD8+ T cells from PBMCs. The source of these receptors is a human donor with Susac syndrome.

The V gene is TRBV11-2, the J gene TRBJ2-1; tentatively, D is TRBD2 (7 bases). Germline V lookup: CDR1 SGHAT, CDR2 FQNNGV. The CDR3 is made up of 12 amino acids. Deletions cut 5 bases from V and 10 bases from J, with 12 bases between. DNA for the CDR3: TGTGCCAGCAGCCCCCGCGGGGGCGAGCAGTTCTTC. It yields the protein CASSPRGGEQFF.

The rearrangement links TRBV24-1 to TRBJ2-1, with 12 nucleotides matching TRBD1. Germline V gene sequence: CDR1 KGHDR, CDR2 SFDVKD. Trimming removed 4 bases from V and 7 bases from J; junction bases left unmatched: 7. The CDR3 is 16 residues long. The CDR3 spells CATSDPPGQGANEQFF. The CDR3 DNA reads as TGTGCCACCAGTGACCCCCCGGGACAGGGGGCAAATGAGCAGTTCTTC.

This clonotype appeared a single time. The V gene is TRBV4-1, the J gene TRBJ2-7; D is possibly TRBD1 or TRBD2 (5 bases each). Looked up from germline, CDR1 is MGHRA and CDR2 is YSYEKL. The CDR3 has 14 amino acids. Trimming cost V 4 bases and J 3 bases, with 13 bases left between them. The CDR3, as DNA: TGCGCCAGCAGCCCGGGACCGCGGAGCTACGAGCAGTACTTC. Translated, it gives CASSPGPRSYEQYF.

The CDR3 loop reads CATSDYRGTNEQFF. The CDR3 DNA reads TGTGCCACCAGTGATTACCGGGGAACAAATGAGCAGTTCTTC. The rearrangement joins TRBV24-1 to TRBJ2-1; D is possibly TRBD2 (5 bases). This CDR3 region has 14 residues. V was pared by 2 bases and J by 7 bases, with 11 bases between. Per germline, CDR1 KGHDR and CDR2 SFDVKD.

CDR3 residues: CASSQDEGRNQPQHF. The CDR3 DNA reads as TGCGCCAGCAGCCAAGATGAAGGGAGGAATCAGCCCCAGCATTTT. The chain uses TRBV4-1 and TRBJ1-5, with D unresolved. The CDR3 runs 15 residues. V was shortened by 0 bases and J by 4 bases, with 10 bases between the two germline ends. Germline CDR1 reads MGHRA; CDR2 reads YSYEKL.

V usage is TRBV12-3 or TRBV12-4 and J usage is TRBJ2-5; TRBD2 matches 11 bases. The V gene end was trimmed by 5 bases and the J gene end by 5 bases; junction bases not matched to a gene: 7. This CDR3 is built from 15 residues. DNA for the CDR3: TGTGCCAGCAGTGTAGTAGCGGGGGGGCCGGAGACCCAGTACTTC. Residues: CASSVVAGGPETQYF.

The V and J genes are TRBV7-9 and TRBJ2-3, with D uncertain. CDR1 is SEHNR and CDR2 is FQNEAQ in the germline V gene (reference sequence). V lost 0 bases, J lost 2 bases, and 6 bases lay in between. CDR3 length: 14 residues. In DNA form, the CDR3 reads TGTGCCAGCAGCTTAGCGGGGAACACAGATACGCAGTATTTT. This codes for CASSLAGNTDTQYF.

The chain carries TRBV6-6 and TRBJ1-1; D is possibly TRBD1 (5 bases). The CDR3 sequence is 16 residues long. Germline V gives CDR1 MNHNY, CDR2 SVGAGI (reference sequence). Trimming took 0 bases from V and 5 from J, leaving 16 bases between them. The CDR3 protein is CASSYSPWGVETEAFF. For the CDR3, the DNA is TGTGCCAGCAGTTACTCACCGTGGGGGGTGGAAACTGAAGCTTTCTTT.

This chain connects TRBV11-2 to TRBJ2-1; D ambiguous. The V end was cut by 0 bases, the J end by 0 bases, with 12 bases between. Germline V gene data show CDR1 as SGHAT and CDR2 as FQNNGV. The CDR3 loop spans 17 amino acids. CDR3 sequence: CASSLDRTGSSYNEQFF. CDR3 in DNA: TGTGCCAGCAGCTTAGATCGTACGGGCAGCTCCTACAATGAGCAGTTCTTC.

This chain links TRBV25-1 with TRBJ1-1; D unclear. Between the trimmed V and J ends, which lost 2 bases and 0 bases, there was a span of 4 bases. The CDR3 runs to 13 residues. The germline gives CDR1 MGHDK, CDR2 SYGVNS. The chain's CDR3 is CASSEGLNTEAFF. DNA of the CDR3: TGTGCCAGCAGTGAAGGATTGAACACTGAAGCTTTCTTT.

V is TRBV25-1 and J is TRBJ2-7; D is ambiguous. This CDR3 contains 13 residues. Per germline, CDR1 MGHDK and CDR2 SYGVNS. With 3 bases removed from V and 3 bases from J, the gap between germline ends came to 9 bases. The CDR3 is CASSDSINYEQYF. CDR3 bases: TGTGCCAGCAGTGACAGTATCAACTACGAGCAGTACTTC.

This chain connects TRBV4-1 to TRBJ1-1; TRBD1 matches 7 bases. Germline values: CDR1 MGHRA, CDR2 YSYEKL. This CDR3 contains 13 residues. The junction had 6 bases not matched to a gene; V was cut back by 4 bases and J by 7 bases. CDR3 sequence (DNA): TGCGCCAGCAGCCCCGGGACAGCCGATGAAGCTTTCTTT. It encodes CASSPGTADEAFF.

The rearrangement uses TRBV5-4 and TRBJ1-4, with a tentative D call TRBD1 (5 bases). V was shortened by 4 bases and J by 0 bases, with 10 bases between the two germline ends. CDR3 size: 15 residues. Germline values: CDR1 SGHNT, CDR2 YYREEE (reference sequence). In nucleotides, the CDR3 is TGTGCCAGCAGCCCCGGGACCTCAACTAATGAAAAACTGTTTTTT. Amino acids: CASSPGTSTNEKLFF.

The chain joins TRBV11-2 to TRBJ2-7, with 8 nucleotides matching TRBD2. V lost 3 bases, J lost 2 bases, and 9 bases stayed unmatched. The germline V gene encodes CDR1 SGHAT and CDR2 FQNNGV. CDR3 length equals 16 residues. The DNA for the CDR3 is TGTGCCAGCAGCTTGTCCCCAGCGGGGGCCACCTACGAGCAGTACTTC. Protein product: CASSLSPAGATYEQYF.

The rearrangement joins TRBV9 to TRBJ2-7; 10 nucleotides match TRBD1. CDR1 is SGDLS and CDR2 is YYNGEE in the germline V gene. This CDR3 is 13 amino acids long. The J segment lost 6 bases and the V segment lost 4 bases, leaving 4 bases of the junction unmatched. DNA of the CDR3: TGTGCCAGCAGCCCAGGACAGGGGGTCGAGCAGTACTTC. This codes for CASSPGQGVEQYF.

The genes are TRBV7-2 and TRBJ1-3; 8 positions agree with TRBD1. Germline-derived CDR1 and CDR2 are SGHTA and FQGNSA. This CDR3 region has 15 residues. V lost 1 base, J lost 4 bases, and 3 bases stayed unmatched. CDR3 in amino acids: CASSLVDRGGNTIYF. The CDR3 nucleotides read TGTGCCAGCAGCTTAGTCGACAGGGGAGGAAACACCATATATTTT.

This clonotype showed up just once. The chain recombines TRBV30 with TRBJ2-3; no reliable D call. The CDR3 spans 12 residues. Trimming pared 0 bases from V and 5 bases from J, leaving 6 bases between. Germline lookup yields CDR1 GTSNPN and CDR2 SVGIG (reference sequence). The CDR3 coding sequence is TGTGCCTGGAGTGTAAGGGAAGATACGCAGTATTTT. This translates into CAWSVREDTQYF.

This sequence joins TRBV4-3 and TRBJ2-1; D is undetermined. The CDR3 consists of 13 residues. V was clipped by 1 base and J by 2 bases, with 3 bases between them. Germline V gene lookup returns CDR1 LGHNA and CDR2 YSLEER. The CDR3 DNA sequence: TGCGCCAGCAGCCAAGGGCCCTACAATGAGCAGTTCTTC. Protein sequence: CASSQGPYNEQFF.

This chain uses TRBV15 with TRBJ2-5, with D unclear. Germline-derived CDR1 and CDR2 are LNHNV and YYDKDF (reference sequence). The V end was cut by 3 bases, the J end by 1 base, with 9 bases between. The CDR3 totals 14 residues. CDR3: CATSSRSAQETQYF. The CDR3 coding sequence is TGTGCCACCAGCAGTAGAAGCGCCCAAGAGACCCAGTACTTC.

V gene TRBV12-3 or TRBV12-4 combines with J gene TRBJ1-2; possibly TRBD1 for D (6 bases). Trimming removed 6 bases from V and 8 bases from J, with 10 bases in between. This CDR3 spans 11 amino acids. CDR3 sequence: CASRTGYGYTF. In DNA, the CDR3 is TGTGCCAGCAGGACAGGATACGGCTACACCTTC.

This clonotype was seen a few times. The chain is built from TRBV5-6 and TRBJ2-1; the D gene is possibly TRBD1 (6 bases). Trimming removed 2 bases at V and 7 bases at J, with 7 bases between. Looked up from germline, CDR1 is SGHDT and CDR2 is YYEEEE. CDR3 length: 12 residues. The CDR3 sequence is CASSLQGNEQFF. DNA of the CDR3: TGTGCCAGCAGCTTACAGGGAAATGAGCAGTTCTTC. Based on the CDR3 plus reference TRBV5-6 and TRBJ2-1, the full variable domain is DAGVTQSPTHLIKTRGQQVTLRCSPKSGHDTVSWYQQALGQGPQFIFQYYEEEERQRGNFPDRFSGHQFPNYSSELNVNALLLGDSALYLCASSLQGNEQFFGPGTRLTVL.

As to this clonotype: The junction departs from the called germline gene at one end, perhaps through a read error. This chain links TRBV20-1 with TRBJ2-3, with TRBD2 as a possible D gene (7 bases). The germline gives CDR1 DFQATT, CDR2 SNEGSKA (reference sequence). This CDR3 is 17 amino acids long. The CDR3 is CSARALGRGLSTHTQYF. The CDR3 region has the DNA TGCAGTGCTAGAGCCCTAGGGCGGGGGCTTAGCACACATACGCAGTATTTT.

The gene calls are TRBV29-1 and TRBJ2-7; D may be TRBD2 (5 bases). CDR1 and CDR2 from the germline V gene are SQVTM and ANQGSEA. The CDR3 has 13 residues. Trimming pared 6 bases from V and 2 bases from J, leaving 14 bases between. CDR3 DNA sequence: TGCAGCGTGGGAGAGTCCACGACCTACGAGCAGTACTTC. This gives the protein CSVGESTTYEQYF.

The chain links TRBV5-4 to TRBJ2-3; a possible D gene is TRBD1 (7 bases). Germline lookup yields CDR1 SGHNT and CDR2 YYREEE (reference sequence). Trimming left V 4 bases short and J 7 bases short, with 19 bases between. CDR3 length: 15 residues. CDR3 in amino acids: CASSPAEGASYTQYF. The DNA for the CDR3 is TGTGCCAGCAGCCCGGCGGAGGGGGCCTCGTATACGCAGTATTTT.

The rearrangement joins TRBV6-2 or TRBV6-3 to TRBJ2-7; no reliable D call. Trimming took off 5 bases at V and 2 bases at J, with 13 bases between the two ends. The germline gives CDR1 MNHEY, CDR2 SVGEGT. There are 14 residues in the CDR3. CDR3 region: CASSGNDITYEQYF. The CDR3 bases are TGTGCCAGCAGTGGAAACGACATTACCTACGAGCAGTACTTC.

This chain links TRBV4-1 with TRBJ2-7, with D uncertain. Germline CDR1 MGHRA, CDR2 YSYEKL. The CDR3 has 15 residues. Deletions cut 1 base from V and 0 bases from J, with 10 bases between. CDR3 bases: TGCGCCAGCAGCCAAGGGCGAGGCGTCTCCTACGAGCAGTACTTC. Encoded protein: CASSQGRGVSYEQYF.

The CDR3 bases are TGTGCCAGCAGTTTTGGGCAGTCCTATGGCTACACCTTC. This sequence encodes CASSFGQSYGYTF. V gene TRBV27 combines with J gene TRBJ1-2; no firm D call. Germline loops: CDR1 MNHEY, CDR2 SMNVEV (reference sequence). V dropped 3 bases and J dropped 4 bases, with 9 bases sitting between them. The CDR3 consists of 13 residues.

V is TRBV15 and J is TRBJ2-7; D not certain. V was clipped by 0 bases and J by 3 bases, with 9 bases between them. The CDR3 is made up of 14 amino acids. CDR1 is LNHNV, CDR2 YYDKDF, per germline (reference sequence). The CDR3 DNA sequence: TGTGCCACCAGCAGAGATCGGGTCGGCTACGAGCAGTACTTC. This encodes CATSRDRVGYEQYF. The whole variable domain, remainder taken from reference TRBV15 and TRBJ2-7, is DAMVIQNPRYQVTQFGKPVTLSCSQTLNHNVMYWYQQKSSQAPKLLFHYYDKDFNNEADTPDNFQSRRPNTSFCFLDIRSPGLGDTAMYLCATSRDRVGYEQYFGPGTRLTVT.

The DNA of the CDR3 is TGTGCCAGCAGTGACAGCCGGTCCCCCTACGAGCAGTACTTC. Translated, it gives CASSDSRSPYEQYF. The genes are TRBV6-4 and TRBJ2-7; D is unclear. The CDR3 sequence is 14 residues long. Germline V CDR1 and CDR2: MRHNA, SNTAGT. V lost 2 bases and J lost 2, with 10 bases in between.

The CDR3 DNA is TGCGCCAGCAGCGTCCGGGACAGGGAATACGAGCAGTACTTC. As protein: CASSVRDREYEQYF. The chain joins TRBV5-1 to TRBJ2-7, with TRBD1 matching 9 bases. CDR1 SGHRS and CDR2 YFSETQ come from the germline V gene. The CDR3 covers 14 residues. The V gene end was trimmed by 4 bases and the J gene end by 4 bases; junction bases not matched to a gene: 6.

The chain couples TRBV20-1 to TRBJ2-7; D is ambiguous. Germline V gives CDR1 DFQATT, CDR2 SNEGSKA (reference sequence). There are 14 residues in the CDR3. The CDR3 region has the DNA TGCAGCCTGGAGAACTTCAGGTCCCCATACGAGCAGTACTTC. Amino acids: CSLENFRSPYEQYF.

V usage is TRBV7-9 and J usage is TRBJ1-2, with D perhaps TRBD1 (6 bases). Trimming stripped 2 bases from V and 3 bases from J, with 10 bases between. Germline loops: CDR1 SEHNR, CDR2 FQNEAQ (reference sequence). The length of the CDR3 is 14 residues. CDR3 loop: CASSLPGADYGYTF. The CDR3 coding sequence is TGTGCCAGCAGCTTACCGGGGGCAGACTATGGCTACACCTTC.